This T cell receptor (beta chain) was observed in a study of blood T cells in healthy people across ages. Across the whole study: Template-switching capture recovered about one barcoded beta molecule per two T cells.

For this clonotype: No antigen is known for it.

Peripheral blood samples of 9 to 10 milliliters were drawn from each donor. Between the trimmed V and J ends, which lost 5 bases and 1 base, there was a span of 11 bases. The germline V gene has CDR1 SEHNR and CDR2 FQNEAQ (reference sequence). CDR3 length: 14 residues. Next came a second PCR, run for about 7 to 12 cycles, which used a sample-barcoded 5' primer along with a J-beta primer mix. The template-switch adaptor, which had 12 random nucleotides, put a tag on each cDNA molecule. TCRdb independently ran MiXCR on the 5' RACE reads; one entry per CDR3 protein. The sample comprises 600,000 or so distinct CDR3 sequences, roughly 21% of which are singletons, and roughly 3.6% rests with the top ten. Whole-study results and caveats: Long-lived donors had more naive CD4+ cells and higher diversity than aged donors.

This receptor was identified in a man in his 70s in good health. The chain carries TRBV7-9 and TRBJ1-1; D not certain. The sequenced sample consisted of blood. The CDR3 loop reads CASSQITENTEAFF. Here the CDR3 DNA reads TGTGCCAGCAGCCAGATCACAGAGAACACTGAAGCTTTCTTT.